What follows describes a single T cell receptor beta chain. Its antigen is not identified. The data were obtained in a study of cytomegalovirus exposure and HLA in healthy donors. Germline V gene data show CDR1 as LNHNV and CDR2 as YYDKDF (reference sequence). This CDR3 spans 14 amino acids. V was shortened by 1 base and J by 3 bases, with 6 bases between the two germline ends. The study ran its PCR with 60 Vbeta and 13 Jbeta primers. Original handling: Per a later analysis, the number of unique TCR beta chains was roughly 83 million, of which 8.5 million to 11 million were shared. TCRdb's copy holds only in-frame clones and misses some; the assay was immunoSEQ multiplex PCR. V, J and clone size derive from that table, while D and trimming were established from the DNA sequence. The sample has fewer than 75,000 clones; under 85% are singletons. Whole-study results and caveats: Researchers reported in a later analysis that a missense DCLRE1C variant was tied to TCR beta V- and J-gene trimming. Earlier findings revealed that most TCR beta V segments proved productive either about 87% or about 30% of the time. Some segments of the V type, notably TRBV6-2 and TRBV6-3, were excluded as indistinguishable.

The genes are TRBV15 and TRBJ1-4; D ambiguous. The TCR originated in a woman in her thirties in good health and CMV-seronegative. The sample taken for sequencing was PBMCs. CDR3 loop: CATSRGLSNEKLFF. The CDR3 nucleotides are TGTGCCACCAGCAGAGGGCTGTCTAATGAAAAACTGTTTTTT.